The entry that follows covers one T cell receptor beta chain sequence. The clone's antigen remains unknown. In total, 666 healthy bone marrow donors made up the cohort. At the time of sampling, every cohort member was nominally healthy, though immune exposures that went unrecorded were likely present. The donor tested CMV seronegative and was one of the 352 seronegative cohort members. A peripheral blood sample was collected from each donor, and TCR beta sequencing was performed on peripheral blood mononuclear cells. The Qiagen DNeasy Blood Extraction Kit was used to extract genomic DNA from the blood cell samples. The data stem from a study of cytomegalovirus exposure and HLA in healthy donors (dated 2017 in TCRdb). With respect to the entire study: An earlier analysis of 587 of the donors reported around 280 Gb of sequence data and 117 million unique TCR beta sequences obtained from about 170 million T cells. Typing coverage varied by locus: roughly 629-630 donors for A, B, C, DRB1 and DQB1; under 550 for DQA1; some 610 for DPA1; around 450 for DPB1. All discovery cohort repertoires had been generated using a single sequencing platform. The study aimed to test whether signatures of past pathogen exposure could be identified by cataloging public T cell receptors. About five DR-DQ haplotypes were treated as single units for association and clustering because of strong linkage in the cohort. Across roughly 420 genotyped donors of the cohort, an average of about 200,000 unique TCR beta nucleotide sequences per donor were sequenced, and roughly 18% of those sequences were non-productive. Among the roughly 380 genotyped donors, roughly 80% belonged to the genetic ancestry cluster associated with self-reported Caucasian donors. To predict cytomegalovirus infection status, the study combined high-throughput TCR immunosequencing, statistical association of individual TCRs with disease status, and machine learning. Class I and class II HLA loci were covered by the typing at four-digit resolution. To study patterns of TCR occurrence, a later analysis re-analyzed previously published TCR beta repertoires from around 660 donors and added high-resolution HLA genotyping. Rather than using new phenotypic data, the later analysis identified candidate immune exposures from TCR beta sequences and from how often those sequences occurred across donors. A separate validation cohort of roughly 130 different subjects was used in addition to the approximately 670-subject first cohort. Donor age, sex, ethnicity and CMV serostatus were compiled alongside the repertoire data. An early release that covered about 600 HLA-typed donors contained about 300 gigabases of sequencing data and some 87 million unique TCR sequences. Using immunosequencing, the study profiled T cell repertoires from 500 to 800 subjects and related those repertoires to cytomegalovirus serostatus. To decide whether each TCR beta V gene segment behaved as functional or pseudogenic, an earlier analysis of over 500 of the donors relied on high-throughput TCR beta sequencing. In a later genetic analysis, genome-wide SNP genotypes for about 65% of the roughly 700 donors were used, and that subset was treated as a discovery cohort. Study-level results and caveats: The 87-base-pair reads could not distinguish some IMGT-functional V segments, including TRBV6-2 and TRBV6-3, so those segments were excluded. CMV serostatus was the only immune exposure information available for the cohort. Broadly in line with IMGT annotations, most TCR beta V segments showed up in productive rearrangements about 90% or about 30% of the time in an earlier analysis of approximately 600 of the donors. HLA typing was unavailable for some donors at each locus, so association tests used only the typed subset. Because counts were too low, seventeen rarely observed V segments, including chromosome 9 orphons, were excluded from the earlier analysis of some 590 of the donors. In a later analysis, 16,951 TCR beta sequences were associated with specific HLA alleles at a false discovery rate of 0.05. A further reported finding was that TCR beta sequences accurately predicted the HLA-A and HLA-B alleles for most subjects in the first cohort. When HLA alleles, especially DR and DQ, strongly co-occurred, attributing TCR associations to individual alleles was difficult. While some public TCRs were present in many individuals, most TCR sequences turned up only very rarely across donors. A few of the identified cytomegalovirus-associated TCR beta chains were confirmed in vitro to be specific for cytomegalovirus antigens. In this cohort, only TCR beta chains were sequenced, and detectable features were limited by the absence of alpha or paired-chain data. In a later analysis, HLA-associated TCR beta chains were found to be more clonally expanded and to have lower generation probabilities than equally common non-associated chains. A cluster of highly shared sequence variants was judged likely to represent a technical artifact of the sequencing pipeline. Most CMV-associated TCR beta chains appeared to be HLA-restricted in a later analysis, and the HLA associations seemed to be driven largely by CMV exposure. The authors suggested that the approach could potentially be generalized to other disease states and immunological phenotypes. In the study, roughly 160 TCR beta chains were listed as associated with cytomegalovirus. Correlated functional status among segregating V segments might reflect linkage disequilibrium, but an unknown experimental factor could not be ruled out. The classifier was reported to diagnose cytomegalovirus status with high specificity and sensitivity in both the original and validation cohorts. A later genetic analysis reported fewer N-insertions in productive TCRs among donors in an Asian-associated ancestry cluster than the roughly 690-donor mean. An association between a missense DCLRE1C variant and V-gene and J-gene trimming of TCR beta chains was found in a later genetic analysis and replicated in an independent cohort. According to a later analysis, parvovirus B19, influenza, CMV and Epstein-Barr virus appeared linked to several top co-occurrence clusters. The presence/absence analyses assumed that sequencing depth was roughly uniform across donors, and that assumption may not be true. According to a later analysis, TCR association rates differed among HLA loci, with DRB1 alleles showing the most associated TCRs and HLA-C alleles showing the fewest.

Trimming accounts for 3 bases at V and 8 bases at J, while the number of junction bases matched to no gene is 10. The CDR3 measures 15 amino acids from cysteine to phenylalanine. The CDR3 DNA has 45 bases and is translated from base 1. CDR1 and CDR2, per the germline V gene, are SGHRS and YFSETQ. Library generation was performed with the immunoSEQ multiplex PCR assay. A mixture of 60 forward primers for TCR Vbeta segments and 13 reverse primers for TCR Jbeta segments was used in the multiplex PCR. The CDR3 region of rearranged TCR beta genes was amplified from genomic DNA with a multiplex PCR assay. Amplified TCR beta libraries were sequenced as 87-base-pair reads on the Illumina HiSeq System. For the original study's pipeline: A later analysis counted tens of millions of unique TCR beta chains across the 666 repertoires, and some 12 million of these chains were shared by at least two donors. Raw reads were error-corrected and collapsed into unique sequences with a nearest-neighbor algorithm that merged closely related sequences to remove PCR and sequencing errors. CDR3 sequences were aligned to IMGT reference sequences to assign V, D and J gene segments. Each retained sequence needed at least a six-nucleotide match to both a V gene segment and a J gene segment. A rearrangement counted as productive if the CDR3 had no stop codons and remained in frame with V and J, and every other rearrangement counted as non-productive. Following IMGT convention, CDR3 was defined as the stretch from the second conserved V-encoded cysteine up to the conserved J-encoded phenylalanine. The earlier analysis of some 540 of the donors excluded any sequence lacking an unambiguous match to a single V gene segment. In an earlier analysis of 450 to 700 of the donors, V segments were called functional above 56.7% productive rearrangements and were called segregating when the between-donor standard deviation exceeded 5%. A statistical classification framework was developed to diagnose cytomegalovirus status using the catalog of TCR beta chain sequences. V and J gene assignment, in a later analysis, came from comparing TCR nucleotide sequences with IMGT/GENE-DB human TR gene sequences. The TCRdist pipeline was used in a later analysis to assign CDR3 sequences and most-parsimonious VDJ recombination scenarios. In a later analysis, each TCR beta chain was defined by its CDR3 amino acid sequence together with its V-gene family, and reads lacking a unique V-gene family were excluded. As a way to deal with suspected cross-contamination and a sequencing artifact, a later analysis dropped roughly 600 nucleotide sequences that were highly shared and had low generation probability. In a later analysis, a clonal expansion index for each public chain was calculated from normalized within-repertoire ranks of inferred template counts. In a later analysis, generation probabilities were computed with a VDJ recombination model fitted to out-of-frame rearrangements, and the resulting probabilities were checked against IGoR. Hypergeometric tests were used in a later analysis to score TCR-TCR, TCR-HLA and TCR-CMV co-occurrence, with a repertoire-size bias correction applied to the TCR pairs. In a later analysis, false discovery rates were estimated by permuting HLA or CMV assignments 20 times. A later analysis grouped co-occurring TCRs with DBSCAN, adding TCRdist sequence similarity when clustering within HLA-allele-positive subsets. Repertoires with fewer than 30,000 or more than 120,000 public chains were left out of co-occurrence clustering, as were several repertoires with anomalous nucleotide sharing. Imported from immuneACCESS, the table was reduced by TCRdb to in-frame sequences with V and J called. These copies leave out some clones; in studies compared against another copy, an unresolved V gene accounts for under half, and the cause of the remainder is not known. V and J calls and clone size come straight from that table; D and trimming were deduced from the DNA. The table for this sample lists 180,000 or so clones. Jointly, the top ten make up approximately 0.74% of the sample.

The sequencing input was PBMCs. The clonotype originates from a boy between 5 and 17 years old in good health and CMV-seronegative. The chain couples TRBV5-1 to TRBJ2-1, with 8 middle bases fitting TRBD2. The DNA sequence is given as TGCGCCAGCAGCTCGGGTAGCGGGGATTTGCATGAGCAGTTCTTC. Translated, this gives CASSSGSGDLHEQFF.